Sequencing of this T cell receptor beta chain was carried out in a study of blood T cell repertoires in COVID-19. Using immunoSEQ multiplex PCR, the repertoire was profiled, and TCRdb retains in-frame clones only, with some absent. The repertoire consists of 250,000 or so clones, with 86% occurring once and the leading ten covering approximately 9%. Germline trimming cut 4 bases from V and 4 bases from J; bases unmatched to any gene: 2. Germline values: CDR1 SGHRS, CDR2 YFSETQ. The CDR3 totals 14 residues. Material for sequencing was peripheral blood. The rearrangement links TRBV5-1 to TRBJ1-6; 7 positions agree with TRBD1. This sequence originates from a man aged 40-49 years with active or convalescent COVID-19. The CDR3 coding sequence is TGCGCCAGCAGCCCGGGACAGTATAATTCACCCCTCCACTTT. Translated, it gives CASSPGQYNSPLHF. Supplemented by reference TRBV5-1 and TRBJ1-6, the full variable domain reads KAGVTQTPRYLIKTRGQQVTLSCSPISGHRSVSWYQQTPGQGLQFLFEYFSETQRNKGNFPGRFSGRQFSNSRSEMNVSTLELGDSALYLCASSPGQYNSPLHFGNGTRLTVT.